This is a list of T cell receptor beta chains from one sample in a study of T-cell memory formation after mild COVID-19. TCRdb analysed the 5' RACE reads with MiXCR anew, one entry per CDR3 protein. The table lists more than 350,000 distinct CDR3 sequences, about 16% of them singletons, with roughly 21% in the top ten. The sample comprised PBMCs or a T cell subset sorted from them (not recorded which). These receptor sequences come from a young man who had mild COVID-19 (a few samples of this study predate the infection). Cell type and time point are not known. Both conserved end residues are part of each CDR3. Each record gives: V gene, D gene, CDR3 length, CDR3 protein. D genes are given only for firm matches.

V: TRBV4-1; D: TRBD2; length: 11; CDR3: CASSSSGTQYF
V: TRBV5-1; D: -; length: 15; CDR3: CASSEGRGGQAEAFF
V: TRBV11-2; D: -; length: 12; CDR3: CASSKLGITQYF
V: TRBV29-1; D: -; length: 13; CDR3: CSVEAGGPGGYTF
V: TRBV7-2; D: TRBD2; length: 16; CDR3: CASSLVGTTRTGELFF
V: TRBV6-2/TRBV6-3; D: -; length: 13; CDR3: CASSRRGMTEAFF
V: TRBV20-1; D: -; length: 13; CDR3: CSARPTGATTQYF
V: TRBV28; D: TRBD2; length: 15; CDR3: CASSSRLGLAETQYF
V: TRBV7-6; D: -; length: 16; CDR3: CASSLEATGWSGELFF
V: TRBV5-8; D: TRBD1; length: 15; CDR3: CASSDATGQGQPQHF
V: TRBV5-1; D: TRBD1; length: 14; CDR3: CASSTGQVNQPQHF